The T cell receptor beta chain described here comes from a study of spatial heterogeneity in lung cancer. The wider study: Detection consistently captured more beta-chain sequences than alpha-chain sequences.

MiXCR, applied by TCRdb to the 5' RACE reads, yields one record per CDR3 protein. The profile shows some 39,000 distinct CDR3 sequences, nearly 7% of them singletons. This CDR3 comprises 15 residues. Trimming stripped 0 bases from V and 7 bases from J, with 19 bases between. CDR1 is DFQATT and CDR2 is SNEGSKA in the germline V gene (reference sequence). Time point denoted: sample taken at primary tumor resection. Whole RNA was taken from tumor, nontumor lung or frozen PBMC; it was then sequenced unsorted. This chain joins TRBV20-1 and TRBJ2-7; D may be TRBD1 or TRBD2 (6 bases each). This clonotype was obtained from a female donor with early-stage non-small cell lung cancer. The sequencing used PBMCs, collected at surgery. The CDR3 DNA reads as TGCAGTGCTAGAGACCCCAAATCAGGGGCGGGAGAGCAGTACTTC. Its protein is CSARDPKSGAGEQYF.